This T cell receptor beta chain was identified during a study of blood T cell repertoires in COVID-19. The overall study: The United States, Italy and Spain provided the acute and convalescent COVID-19 samples. Sample material is recorded as cDNA or gDNA derived from T cells, B-cell-depleted T cells, or PBMCs.

Methods used by the authors: Using reference gene primer amplification, nucleated cell counts were estimated. Libraries were prepared by immunoSEQ multiplex PCR; TCRdb keeps only in-frame clonotypes and omits some of them. Clonal size and the V and J genes are those of that table, whereas D and trimming came from the DNA. The sample has approximately 120,000 clones, more than 70% seen once. Germline V lookup: CDR1 MDHEN, CDR2 SYDVKM. This CDR3 has 12 residues. V was trimmed by 7 bases and J by 5 bases, leaving 12 bases between them. One Seattle source followed patients from active infection through their disease course.

The chain joins TRBV28 to TRBJ2-7; TRBD1 might be the D (5 bases). The sequenced sample was peripheral blood. This receptor was taken from a woman aged 80 or over with COVID-19, enrolled during active disease. The CDR3 nucleotides are TGTGCCAGCATGAAGGGGTTCGACGAGCAGTACTTC. Translating gives CASMKGFDEQYF.